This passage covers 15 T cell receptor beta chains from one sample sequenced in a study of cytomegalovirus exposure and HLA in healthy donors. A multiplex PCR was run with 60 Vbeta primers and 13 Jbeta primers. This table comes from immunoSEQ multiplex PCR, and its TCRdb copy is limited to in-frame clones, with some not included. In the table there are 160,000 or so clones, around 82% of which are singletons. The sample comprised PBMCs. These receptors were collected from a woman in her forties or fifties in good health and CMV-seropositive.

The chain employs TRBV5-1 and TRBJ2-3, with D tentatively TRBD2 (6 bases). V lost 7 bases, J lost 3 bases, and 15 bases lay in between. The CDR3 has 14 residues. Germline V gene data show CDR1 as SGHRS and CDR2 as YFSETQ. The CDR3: CASYQAGRTDTQYF. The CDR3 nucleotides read TGCGCCAGCTATCAAGCGGGTCGGACAGATACGCAGTATTTT.

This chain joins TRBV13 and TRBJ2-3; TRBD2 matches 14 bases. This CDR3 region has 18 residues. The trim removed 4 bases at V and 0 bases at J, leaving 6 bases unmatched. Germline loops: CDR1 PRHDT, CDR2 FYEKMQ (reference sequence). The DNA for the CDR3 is TGTGCCAGCAGCTCCGGACTAGCGGGGGGACTTAGCACAGATACGCAGTATTTT. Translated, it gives CASSSGLAGGLSTDTQYF.

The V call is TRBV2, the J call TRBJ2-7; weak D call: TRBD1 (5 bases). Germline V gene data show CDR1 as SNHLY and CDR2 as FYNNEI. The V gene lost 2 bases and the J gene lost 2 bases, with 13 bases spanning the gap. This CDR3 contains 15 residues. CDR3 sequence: CASSEYSRAPYEQYF. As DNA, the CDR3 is TGTGCCAGCAGTGAATATAGCAGGGCCCCCTACGAGCAGTACTTC. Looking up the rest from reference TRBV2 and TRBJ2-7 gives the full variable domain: EPEVTQTPSHQVTQMGQEVILRCVPISNHLYFYWYRQILGQKVEFLVSFYNNEISEKSEIFDDQFSVERPDGSNFTLKIRSTKLEDSAMYFCASSEYSRAPYEQYFGPGTRLTVT.

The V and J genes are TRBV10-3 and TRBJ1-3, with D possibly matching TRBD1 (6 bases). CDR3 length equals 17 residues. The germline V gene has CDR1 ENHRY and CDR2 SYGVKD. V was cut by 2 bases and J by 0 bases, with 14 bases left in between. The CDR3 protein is CAISEREGGLSGNTIYF. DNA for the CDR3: TGTGCCATCAGTGAGAGGGAGGGGGGCCTCTCTGGAAACACCATATATTTT.

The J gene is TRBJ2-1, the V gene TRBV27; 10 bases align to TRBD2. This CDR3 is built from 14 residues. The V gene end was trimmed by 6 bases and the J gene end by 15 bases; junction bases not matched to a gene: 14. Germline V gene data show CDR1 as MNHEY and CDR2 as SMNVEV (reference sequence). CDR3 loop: CASRSPGTSVARFF. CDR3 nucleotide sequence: TGTGCCAGCAGGAGCCCCGGGACTAGCGTGGCCAGGTTCTTC.

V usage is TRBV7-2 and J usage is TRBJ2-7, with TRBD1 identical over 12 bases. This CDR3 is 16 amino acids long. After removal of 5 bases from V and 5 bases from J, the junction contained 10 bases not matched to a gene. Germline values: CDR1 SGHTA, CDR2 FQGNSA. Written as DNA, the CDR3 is TGTGCCAGCAGCGTCAGGGGGACAGGGGGCGTCGACGAGCAGTACTTC. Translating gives CASSVRGTGGVDEQYF.

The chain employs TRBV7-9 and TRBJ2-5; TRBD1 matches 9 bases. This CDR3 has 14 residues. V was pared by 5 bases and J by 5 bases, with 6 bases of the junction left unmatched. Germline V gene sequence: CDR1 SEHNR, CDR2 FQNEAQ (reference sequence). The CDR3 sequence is CASSPGTGKETQYF. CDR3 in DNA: TGTGCCAGCAGCCCGGGGACAGGGAAGGAGACCCAGTACTTC.

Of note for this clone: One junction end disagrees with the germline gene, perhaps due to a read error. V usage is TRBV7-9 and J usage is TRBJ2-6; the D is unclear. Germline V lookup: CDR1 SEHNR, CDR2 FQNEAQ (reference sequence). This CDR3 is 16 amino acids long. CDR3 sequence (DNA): TGTTCCAGCAGCCCCCCTTTAGAACCTGGGGCCAACGTCCTGACTTTC. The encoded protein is CSSSPPLEPGANVLTF.

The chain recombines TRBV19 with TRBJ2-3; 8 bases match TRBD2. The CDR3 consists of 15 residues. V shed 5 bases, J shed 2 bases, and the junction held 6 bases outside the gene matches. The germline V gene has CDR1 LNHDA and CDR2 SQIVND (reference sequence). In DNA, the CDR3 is TGTGCCAGTAGTCGTAGCGGGGATGACACAGATACGCAGTATTTT. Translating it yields CASSRSGDDTDTQYF.

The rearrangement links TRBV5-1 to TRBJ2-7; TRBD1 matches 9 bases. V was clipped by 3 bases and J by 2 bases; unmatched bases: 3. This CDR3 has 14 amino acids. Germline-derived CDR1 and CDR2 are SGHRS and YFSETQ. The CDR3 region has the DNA TGCGCCAGCAGCTCCCGGACAGGGGCCTACGAGCAGTACTTC. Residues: CASSSRTGAYEQYF. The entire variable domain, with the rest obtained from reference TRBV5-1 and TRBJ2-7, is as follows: KAGVTQTPRYLIKTRGQQVTLSCSPISGHRSVSWYQQTPGQGLQFLFEYFSETQRNKGNFPGRFSGRQFSNSRSEMNVSTLELGDSALYLCASSSRTGAYEQYFGPGTRLTVT.

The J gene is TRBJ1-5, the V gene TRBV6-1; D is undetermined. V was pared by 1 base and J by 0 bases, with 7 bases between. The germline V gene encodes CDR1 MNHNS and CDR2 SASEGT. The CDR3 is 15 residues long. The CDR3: CASSEGAHSNQPQHF. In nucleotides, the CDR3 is TGTGCCAGCAGTGAAGGGGCACATAGCAATCAGCCCCAGCATTTT.

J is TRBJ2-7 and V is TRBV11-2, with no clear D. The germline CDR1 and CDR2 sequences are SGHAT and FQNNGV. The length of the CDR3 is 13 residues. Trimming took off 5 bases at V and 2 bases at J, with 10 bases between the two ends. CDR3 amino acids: CASSQVDTYEQYF. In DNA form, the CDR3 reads TGTGCCAGCAGCCAAGTCGACACCTACGAGCAGTACTTC.

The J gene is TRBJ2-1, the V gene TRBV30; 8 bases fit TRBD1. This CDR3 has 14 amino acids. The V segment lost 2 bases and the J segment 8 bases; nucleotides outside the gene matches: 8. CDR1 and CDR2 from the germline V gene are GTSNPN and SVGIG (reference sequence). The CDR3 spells CAWSLTDRGYEQFF. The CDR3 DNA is TGTGCCTGGAGTTTAACAGACAGGGGCTATGAGCAGTTCTTC. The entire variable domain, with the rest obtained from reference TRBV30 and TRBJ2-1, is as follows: SQTIHQWPATLVQPVGSPLSLECTVEGTSNPNLYWYRQAAGRGLQLLFYSVGIGQISSEVPQNLSASRPQDRQFILSSKKLLLSDSGFYLCAWSLTDRGYEQFFGPGTRLTVL.

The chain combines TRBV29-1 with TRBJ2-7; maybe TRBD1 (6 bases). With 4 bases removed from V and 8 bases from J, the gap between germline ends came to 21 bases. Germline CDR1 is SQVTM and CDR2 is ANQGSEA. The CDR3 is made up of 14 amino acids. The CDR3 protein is CSVGVGATQGKQYF. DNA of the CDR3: TGCAGCGTTGGGGTCGGGGCCACTCAGGGGAAGCAGTACTTC.

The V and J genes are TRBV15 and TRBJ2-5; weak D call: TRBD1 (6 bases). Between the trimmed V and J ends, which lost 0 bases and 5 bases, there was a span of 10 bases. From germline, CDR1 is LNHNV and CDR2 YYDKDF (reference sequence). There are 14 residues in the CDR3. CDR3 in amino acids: CATSRDVRGETQYF. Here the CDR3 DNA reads TGTGCCACCAGCAGAGATGTCAGGGGTGAGACCCAGTACTTC.